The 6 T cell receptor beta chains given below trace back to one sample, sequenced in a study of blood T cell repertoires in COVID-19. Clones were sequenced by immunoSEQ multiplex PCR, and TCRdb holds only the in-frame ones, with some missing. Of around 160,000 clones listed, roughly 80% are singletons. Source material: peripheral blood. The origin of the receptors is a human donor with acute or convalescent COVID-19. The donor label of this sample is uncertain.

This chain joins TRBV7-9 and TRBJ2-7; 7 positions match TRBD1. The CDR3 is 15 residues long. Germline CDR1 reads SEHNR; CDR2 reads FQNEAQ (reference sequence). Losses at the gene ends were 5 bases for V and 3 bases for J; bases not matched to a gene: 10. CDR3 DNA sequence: TGTGCCAGCAGCCTTCCGAGGGACAGTTACTACGAGCAGTACTTC. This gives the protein CASSLPRDSYYEQYF.

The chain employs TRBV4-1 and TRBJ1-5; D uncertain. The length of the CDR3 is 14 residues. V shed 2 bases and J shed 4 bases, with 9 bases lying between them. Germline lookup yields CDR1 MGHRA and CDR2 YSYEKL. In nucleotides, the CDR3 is TGCGCCAGCAGCCAAACAAACATTAATCAGCCCCAGCATTTT. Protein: CASSQTNINQPQHF.

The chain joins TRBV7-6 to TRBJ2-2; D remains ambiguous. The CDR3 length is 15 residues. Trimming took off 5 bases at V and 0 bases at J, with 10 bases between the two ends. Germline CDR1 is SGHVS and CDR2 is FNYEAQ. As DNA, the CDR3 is TGTGCCAGCAGCCCATCTAGTGCGAACACCGGGGAGCTGTTTTTT. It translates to CASSPSSANTGELFF. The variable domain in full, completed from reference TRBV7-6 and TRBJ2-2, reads GAGVSQSPRYKVTKRGQDVALRCDPISGHVSLYWYRQALGQGPEFLTYFNYEAQQDKSGLPNDRFSAERPEGSISTLTIQRTEQRDSAMYRCASSPSSANTGELFFGEGSRLTVL.

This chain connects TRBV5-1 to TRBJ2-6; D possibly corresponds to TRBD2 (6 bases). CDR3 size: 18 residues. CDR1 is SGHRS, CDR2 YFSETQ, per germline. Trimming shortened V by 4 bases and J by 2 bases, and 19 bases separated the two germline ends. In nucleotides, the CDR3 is TGCGCCAGCAGCGCGTACCGGGGGTCCCAGCCTGGGGCCAACGTCCTGACTTTC. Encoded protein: CASSAYRGSQPGANVLTF. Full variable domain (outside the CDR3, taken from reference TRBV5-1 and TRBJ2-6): KAGVTQTPRYLIKTRGQQVTLSCSPISGHRSVSWYQQTPGQGLQFLFEYFSETQRNKGNFPGRFSGRQFSNSRSEMNVSTLELGDSALYLCASSAYRGSQPGANVLTFGAGSRLTVL.

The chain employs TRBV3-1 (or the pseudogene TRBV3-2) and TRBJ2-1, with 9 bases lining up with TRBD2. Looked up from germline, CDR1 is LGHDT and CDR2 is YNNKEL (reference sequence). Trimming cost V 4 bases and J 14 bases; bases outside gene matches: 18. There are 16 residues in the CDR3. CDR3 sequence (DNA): TGTGCCAGCAGCCCCGGCGGCGGGGGGGGCCTCAACGTGGAGTTCTTC. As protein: CASSPGGGGGLNVEFF.

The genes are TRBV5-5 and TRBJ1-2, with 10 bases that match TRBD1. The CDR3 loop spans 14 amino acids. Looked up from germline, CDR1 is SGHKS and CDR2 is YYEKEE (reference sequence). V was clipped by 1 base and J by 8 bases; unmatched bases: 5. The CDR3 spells CASSLPGTGVGYTF. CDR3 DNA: TGTGCCAGCAGCTTGCCTGGGACAGGGGTAGGCTACACCTTC.